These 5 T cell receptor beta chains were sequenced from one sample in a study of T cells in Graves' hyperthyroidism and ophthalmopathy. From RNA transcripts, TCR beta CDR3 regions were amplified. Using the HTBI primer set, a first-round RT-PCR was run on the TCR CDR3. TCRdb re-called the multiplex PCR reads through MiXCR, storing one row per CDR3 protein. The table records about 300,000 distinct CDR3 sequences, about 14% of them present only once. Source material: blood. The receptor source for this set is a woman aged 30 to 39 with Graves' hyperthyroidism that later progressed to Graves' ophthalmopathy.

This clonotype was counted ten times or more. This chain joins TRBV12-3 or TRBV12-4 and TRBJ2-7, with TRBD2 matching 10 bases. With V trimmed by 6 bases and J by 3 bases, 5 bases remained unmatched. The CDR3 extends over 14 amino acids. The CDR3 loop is CASSTSGTSYEQYF. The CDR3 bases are TGTGCCAGCAGCACTAGCGGGACCAGCTACGAGCAGTACTTC.

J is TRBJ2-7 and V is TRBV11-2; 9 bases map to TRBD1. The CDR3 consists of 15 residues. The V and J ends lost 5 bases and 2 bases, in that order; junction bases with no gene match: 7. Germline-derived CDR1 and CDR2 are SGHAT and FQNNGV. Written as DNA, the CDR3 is TGTGCCAGCAGCGGAACCGGGACAGGGCCCTACGAGCAGTACTTC. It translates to CASSGTGTGPYEQYF.

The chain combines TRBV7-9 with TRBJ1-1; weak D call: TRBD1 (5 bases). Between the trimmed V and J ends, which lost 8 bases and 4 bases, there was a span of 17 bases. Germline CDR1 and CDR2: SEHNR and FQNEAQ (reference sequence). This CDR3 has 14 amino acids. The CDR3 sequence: CASWGGGAGTEAFF. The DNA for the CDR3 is TGTGCCAGCTGGGGTGGGGGAGCAGGCACTGAAGCTTTCTTT. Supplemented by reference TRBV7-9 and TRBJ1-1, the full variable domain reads DTGVSQNPRHKITKRGQNVTFRCDPISEHNRLYWYRQTLGQGPEFLTYFQNEAQLEKSRLLSDRFSAERPKGSFSTLEIQRTEQGDSAMYLCASWGGGAGTEAFFGQGTRLTVV.

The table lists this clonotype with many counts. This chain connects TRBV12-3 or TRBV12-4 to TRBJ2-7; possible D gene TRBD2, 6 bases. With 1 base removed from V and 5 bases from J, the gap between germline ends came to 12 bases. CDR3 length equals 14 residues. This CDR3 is CASSLGDLAHEQYF. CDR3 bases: TGTGCCAGCAGTTTAGGGGACTTAGCCCACGAGCAGTACTTC.

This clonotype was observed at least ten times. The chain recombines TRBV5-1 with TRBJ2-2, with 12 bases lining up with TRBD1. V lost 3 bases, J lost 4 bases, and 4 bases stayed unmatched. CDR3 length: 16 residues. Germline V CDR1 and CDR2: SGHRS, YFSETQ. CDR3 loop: CASSYGTGGGTGELFF. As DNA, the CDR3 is TGCGCCAGCAGCTACGGGACAGGGGGCGGCACCGGGGAGCTGTTTTTT.